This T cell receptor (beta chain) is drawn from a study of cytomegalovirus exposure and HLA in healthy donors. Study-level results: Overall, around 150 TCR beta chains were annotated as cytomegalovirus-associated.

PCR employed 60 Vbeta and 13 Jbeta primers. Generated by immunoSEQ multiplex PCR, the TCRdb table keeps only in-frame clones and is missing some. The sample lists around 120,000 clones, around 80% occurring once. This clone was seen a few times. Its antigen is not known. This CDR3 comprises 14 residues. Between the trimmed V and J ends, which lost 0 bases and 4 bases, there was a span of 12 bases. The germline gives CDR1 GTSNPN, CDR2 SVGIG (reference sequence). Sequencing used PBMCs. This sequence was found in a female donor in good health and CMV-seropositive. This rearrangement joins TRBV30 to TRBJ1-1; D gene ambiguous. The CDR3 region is CAWSVPSLGTEAFF. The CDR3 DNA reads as TGTGCCTGGAGTGTCCCTAGTTTGGGCACTGAAGCTTTCTTT.